Sequencing of this TCR beta chain was carried out in a study of tumor-infiltrating lymphocytes in localized non-small cell lung cancer. Study-wide background: Resected tumor was paired with non-adjacent uninvolved lung from the same patient. Study-level findings and limits: Recurrence-free survival showed no association with tumor T-cell fraction.

Repertoires were generated with immunoSEQ multiplex PCR, while TCRdb's copy carries only in-frame clones and drops some. The table shows fewer than 7,500 clones, with about two thirds occurring only once. The germline CDR1 and CDR2 sequences are SGHNT and YENEEA. This CDR3 region has 12 residues. The V end was cut by 9 bases, the J end by 1 base, with 7 bases between. A word on this clone: Its specificity is not known.

The sequence derives from a human donor with non-small cell lung cancer. The sample taken for sequencing was lung tumor tissue. This chain uses TRBV11-3 with TRBJ1-3, with D possibly TRBD1 on 5 matching bases. The CDR3 spells CARQVSGNTIYF. The CDR3 DNA reads as TGTGCCAGACAGGTTTCTGGAAACACCATATATTTT.